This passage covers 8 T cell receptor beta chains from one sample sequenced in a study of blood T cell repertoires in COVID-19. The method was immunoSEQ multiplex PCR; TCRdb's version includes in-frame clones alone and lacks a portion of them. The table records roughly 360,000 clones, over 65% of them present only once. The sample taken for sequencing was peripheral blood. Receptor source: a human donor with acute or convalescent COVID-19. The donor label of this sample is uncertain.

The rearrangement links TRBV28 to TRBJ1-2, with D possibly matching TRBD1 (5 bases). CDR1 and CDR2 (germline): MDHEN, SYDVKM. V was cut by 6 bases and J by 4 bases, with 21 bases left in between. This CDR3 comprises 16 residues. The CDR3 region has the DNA TGTGCCAGCAGCTCCCCCGGGGGAGCACTCGGCTATGGCTACACCTTC. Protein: CASSSPGGALGYGYTF.

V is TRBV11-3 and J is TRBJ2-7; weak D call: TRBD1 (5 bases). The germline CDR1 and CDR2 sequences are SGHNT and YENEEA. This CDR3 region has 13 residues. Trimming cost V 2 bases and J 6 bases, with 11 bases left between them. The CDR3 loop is CASSLTRVSEQYF. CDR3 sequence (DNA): TGTGCCAGCAGCTTAACCAGGGTTTCCGAGCAGTACTTC.

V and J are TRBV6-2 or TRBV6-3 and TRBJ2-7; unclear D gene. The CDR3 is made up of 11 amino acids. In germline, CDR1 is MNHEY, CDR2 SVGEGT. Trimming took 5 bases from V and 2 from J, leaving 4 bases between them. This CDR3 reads CASSQTYEQYF. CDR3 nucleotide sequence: TGTGCCAGCAGTCAGACCTACGAGCAGTACTTC.

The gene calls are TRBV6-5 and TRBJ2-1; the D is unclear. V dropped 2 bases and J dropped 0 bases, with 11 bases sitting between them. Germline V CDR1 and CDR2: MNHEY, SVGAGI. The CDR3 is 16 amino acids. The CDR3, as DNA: TGTGCCAGCAGTTACGGGCTGGCTTCCTCCTACAATGAGCAGTTCTTC. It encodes CASSYGLASSYNEQFF.

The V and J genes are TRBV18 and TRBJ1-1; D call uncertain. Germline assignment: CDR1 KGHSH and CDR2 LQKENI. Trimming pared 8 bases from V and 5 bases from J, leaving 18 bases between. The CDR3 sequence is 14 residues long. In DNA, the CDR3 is TGTGCCAGCCTGGTGGGAGGGTATAATACTGAAGCTTTCTTT. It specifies CASLVGGYNTEAFF.

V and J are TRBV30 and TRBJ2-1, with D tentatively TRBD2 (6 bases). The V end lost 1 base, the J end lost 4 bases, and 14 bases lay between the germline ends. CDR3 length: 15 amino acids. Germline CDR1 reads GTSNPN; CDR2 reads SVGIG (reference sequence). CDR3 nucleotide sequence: TGTGCCTGGAGTGGGGGGGAAATCCTTTACAATGAGCAGTTCTTC. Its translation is CAWSGGEILYNEQFF.

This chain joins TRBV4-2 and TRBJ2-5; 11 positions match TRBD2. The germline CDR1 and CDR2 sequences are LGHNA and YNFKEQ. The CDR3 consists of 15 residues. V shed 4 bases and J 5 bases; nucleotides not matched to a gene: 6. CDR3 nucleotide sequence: TGTGCCAGCAGCCGAACTAGCGGGAGTTGGGAGACCCAGTACTTC. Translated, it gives CASSRTSGSWETQYF.

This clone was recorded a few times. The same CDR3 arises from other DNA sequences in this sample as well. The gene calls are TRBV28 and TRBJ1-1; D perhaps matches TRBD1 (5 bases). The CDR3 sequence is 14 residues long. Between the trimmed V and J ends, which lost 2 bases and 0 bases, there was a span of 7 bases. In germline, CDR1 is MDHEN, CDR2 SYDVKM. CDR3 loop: CASSLAGVNTEAFF. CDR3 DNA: TGTGCCAGCAGTTTAGCGGGGGTGAACACTGAAGCTTTCTTT.